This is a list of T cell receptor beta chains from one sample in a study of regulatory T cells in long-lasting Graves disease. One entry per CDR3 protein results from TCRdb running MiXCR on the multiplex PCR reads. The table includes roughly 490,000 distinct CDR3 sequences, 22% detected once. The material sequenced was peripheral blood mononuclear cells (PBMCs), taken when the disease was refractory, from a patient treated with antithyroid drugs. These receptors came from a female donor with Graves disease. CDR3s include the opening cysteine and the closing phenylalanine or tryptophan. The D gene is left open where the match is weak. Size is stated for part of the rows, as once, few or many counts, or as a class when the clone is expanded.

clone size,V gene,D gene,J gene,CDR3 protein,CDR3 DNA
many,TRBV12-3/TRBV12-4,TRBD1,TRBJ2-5,CASSPPPRTGQETQYF,TGTGCCAGCAGTCCCCCCCCCCGGACAGGGCAAGAGACCCAGTACTTC
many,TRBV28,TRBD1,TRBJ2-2,CASSSMTRQGDTGELFF,TGTGCCAGCAGTTCGATGACACGACAGGGGGACACCGGGGAGCTGTTTTTT
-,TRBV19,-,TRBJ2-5,CASSQGRGETQYF,TGTGCCAGTAGTCAGGGGCGCGGAGAGACCCAGTACTTC
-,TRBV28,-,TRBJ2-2,CASSLAEGQTGELFF,TGTGCCAGCAGTTTAGCGGAGGGACAAACCGGGGAGCTGTTTTTT
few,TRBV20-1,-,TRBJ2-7,CSALRETYEQYF,TGCAGTGCCCTCAGGGAAACCTACGAGCAGTACTTC
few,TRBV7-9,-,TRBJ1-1,CASSRPTWISEAFF,TGTGCCAGCAGCCGCCCTACGTGGATATCTGAAGCTTTCTTT
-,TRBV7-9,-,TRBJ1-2,CASEEGRGGYTF,TGTGCCAGCGAGGAGGGGCGCGGAGGCTACACCTTC
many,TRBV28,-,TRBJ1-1,CASMLQNTEAFF,TGTGCCAGCATGCTGCAGAACACTGAAGCTTTCTTT
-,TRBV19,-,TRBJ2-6,CASSIVYGSGANVLTF,TGTGCCAGTAGTATAGTTTACGGTTCTGGGGCCAACGTCCTGACTTTC
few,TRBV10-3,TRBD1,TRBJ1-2,CAIRPTGGEGYGYTF,TGTGCCATCAGGCCGACAGGGGGCGAGGGCTATGGCTACACCTTC
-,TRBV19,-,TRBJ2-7,CASSMARTYEQYF,TGTGCCAGTAGTATGGCTAGAACCTACGAGCAGTACTTC
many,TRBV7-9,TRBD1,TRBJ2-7,CASSHTTGTGYEQYF,TGTGCCAGCAGCCACACGACAGGGACGGGGTACGAGCAGTACTTC
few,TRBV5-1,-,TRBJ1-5,CASSLDGYNQPQHF,TGCGCCAGCAGCTTGGATGGTTACAATCAGCCCCAGCATTTT
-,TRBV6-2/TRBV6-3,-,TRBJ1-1,CASSYAYRTPRVNTEAFF,TGTGCCAGCAGTTACGCCTACAGGACCCCGAGAGTGAACACTGAAGCTTTCTTT
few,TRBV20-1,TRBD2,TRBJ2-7,CSARRGVGSSYEQYF,TGCAGTGCTCGGCGGGGGGTGGGCAGCTCCTACGAGCAGTACTTC
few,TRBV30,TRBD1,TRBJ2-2,CAWRGYGTGIPGELFF,TGTGCCTGGAGAGGGTACGGGACAGGTATCCCCGGGGAGCTGTTTTTT
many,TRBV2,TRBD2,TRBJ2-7,CASRDRDYSYEQYF,TGTGCCAGCAGGGACCGGGACTACTCCTACGAGCAGTACTTC
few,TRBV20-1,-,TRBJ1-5,CSATTGNYQPQHF,TGCAGTGCTACTACAGGGAATTATCAGCCCCAGCATTTT
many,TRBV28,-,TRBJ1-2,CASSLLEQAFGYTF,TGTGCCAGCAGTTTATTGGAACAAGCCTTTGGCTACACCTTC
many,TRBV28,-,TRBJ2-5,CASKGRKYQETQYF,TGTGCCAGCAAGGGCAGAAAGTACCAAGAGACCCAGTACTTC
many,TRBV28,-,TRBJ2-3,CASSLGVPDTQYF,TGTGCCAGCAGTTTAGGGGTCCCAGATACGCAGTATTTT
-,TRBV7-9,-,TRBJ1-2,CASSTRNFYGYTF,TGTGCCAGCAGCACACGAAACTTCTATGGCTACACCTTC
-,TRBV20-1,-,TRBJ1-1,CSAKVWESNTEAFF,TGCAGTGCTAAGGTGTGGGAGTCGAACACTGAAGCTTTCTTT
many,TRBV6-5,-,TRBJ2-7,CASSWDISYEQYF,TGTGCCAGCAGTTGGGACATCTCCTACGAGCAGTACTTC
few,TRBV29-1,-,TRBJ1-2,CSVEPSGYTF,TGCAGCGTTGAACCGAGTGGCTACACCTTC
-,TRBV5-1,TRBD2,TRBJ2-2,CASSHPSGRAPNTGELFF,TGCGCCAGCAGCCATCCTAGCGGGAGGGCCCCGAACACCGGGGAGCTGTTTTTT
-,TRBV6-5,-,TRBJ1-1,CASSYSGGNTEASF,TGTGCCAGCAGTTACTCTGGGGGAAACACTGAAGCTTCCTTT